These 12 T cell receptor beta chains were sequenced from one sample in a study of control samples from healthy donors and cancer patients. Sequencing used immunoSEQ multiplex PCR; TCRdb keeps in-frame clones, though not all of them. The profile shows approximately 210,000 clones, over 80% of them singletons. The sequenced sample was blood. The receptors shown here come from a man aged 25 to 40 in good health.

In its sample, this clone was seen a few times. The rearrangement uses TRBV15 and TRBJ2-7, with TRBD2 matching 10 bases. The germline CDR1 and CDR2 sequences are LNHNV and YYDKDF (reference sequence). V lost 0 bases to trimming and J lost 4 bases; unmatched junction nucleotides: 6. The CDR3 length is 16 residues. Here the CDR3 reads CATSREEAGGLYEQYF. CDR3 sequence (DNA): TGTGCCACCAGCAGAGAGGAAGCGGGGGGGCTTTACGAGCAGTACTTC.

The chain joins TRBV7-3 to TRBJ1-6; D is unclear. Per the germline V gene, CDR1 is SGHTA and CDR2 is FQGTGA. The CDR3 extends over 14 amino acids. With 6 bases removed from V and 5 bases from J, the gap between germline ends came to 11 bases. Here the CDR3 DNA reads TGTGCCAGCAGTGTGTGGGGTAATAATTCACCCCTCCACTTT. Its translation is CASSVWGNNSPLHF.

This chain links TRBV7-9 with TRBJ1-2; TRBD1 aligns across 8 bases. The CDR3 runs 17 residues. The germline V gene encodes CDR1 SEHNR and CDR2 FQNEAQ (reference sequence). Trimming at V came to 1 base and at J to 5 bases, leaving 12 bases not matched to a gene. The CDR3 DNA reads TGTGCCAGCAGCTTAGGGACAGGGCCGGCCGGGGCTTATGGCTACACCTTC. Translating gives CASSLGTGPAGAYGYTF. Drawing the rest from reference TRBV7-9 and TRBJ1-2, the complete variable domain is DTGVSQNPRHKITKRGQNVTFRCDPISEHNRLYWYRQTLGQGPEFLTYFQNEAQLEKSRLLSDRFSAERPKGSFSTLEIQRTEQGDSAMYLCASSLGTGPAGAYGYTFGSGTRLTVV.

The chain recombines TRBV6-5 with TRBJ1-5, with D possibly being TRBD1 (6 bases). The CDR3 is 14 residues long. Germline values: CDR1 MNHEY, CDR2 SVGAGI. Trimming cost V 6 bases and J 5 bases, with 14 bases left between them. The CDR3 is CASSAAGGDQPQHF. The CDR3 DNA reads as TGTGCCAGCAGCGCCGCGGGGGGCGATCAGCCCCAGCATTTT.

This chain uses TRBV6-5 with TRBJ1-6; D perhaps matches TRBD1 (6 bases). V was shortened by 3 bases and J by 7 bases, with 13 bases between the two germline ends. The CDR3 contains 15 residues. Germline assignment: CDR1 MNHEY and CDR2 SVGAGI. CDR3 sequence: CASSYQNRANSPLHF. For the CDR3, the DNA is TGTGCCAGCAGTTATCAGAACAGGGCCAATTCACCCCTCCACTTT.

This clone was seen once. The same CDR3 is also encoded by other DNA sequences in this sample. The chain joins TRBV3-1 (or the pseudogene TRBV3-2) to TRBJ1-5; D is uncertain. There are 13 residues in the CDR3. Deletions cut 2 bases from V and 4 bases from J, with 6 bases between. The V gene's germline CDR1 is LGHDT and CDR2 YNNKEL (reference sequence). The CDR3 region is CASSQQRNQPQHF. Written as DNA, the CDR3 is TGTGCCAGCAGCCAACAGAGGAATCAGCCCCAGCATTTT.

The J gene is TRBJ1-2, the V gene TRBV7-2; D not resolved. This CDR3 has 14 residues. Trimming left V 1 base short and J 0 bases short, with 6 bases between. Germline V gene sequence: CDR1 SGHTA, CDR2 FQGNSA. The DNA of the CDR3 is TGTGCCAGCAGCTTAGGAAGGGCTAACTATGGCTACACCTTC. Protein: CASSLGRANYGYTF.

This clone has only a few counts. The V and J genes are TRBV5-6 and TRBJ2-7, with 10 bases fitting TRBD1. V dropped 1 base and J dropped 3; count of bases not matched to a gene: 1. This CDR3 contains 14 residues. The germline gives CDR1 SGHDT, CDR2 YYEEEE. The CDR3 region has the DNA TGTGCCAGCAGCTTGAGGGACAGGGGCTACGAGCAGTACTTC. Protein: CASSLRDRGYEQYF.

CDR3 coding DNA: TGTGCCAGCAGACCGGGACCCGAGAGATACGAGCAGTACTTC. Protein: CASRPGPERYEQYF. The chain is built from TRBV6-5 and TRBJ2-7; D may correspond to TRBD1 or TRBD2 (5 bases each). Germline V gene sequence: CDR1 MNHEY, CDR2 SVGAGI. CDR3 length equals 14 residues. V was shortened by 6 bases and J by 4 bases, with 16 bases between the two germline ends.

This clone was seen just once. This chain uses TRBV3-1 (or the pseudogene TRBV3-2) with TRBJ1-2; a weak D match, TRBD1 (5 bases). The CDR3 length is 14 residues. V shed 3 bases and J shed 6 bases, with 14 bases lying between them. Germline values: CDR1 LGHDT, CDR2 YNNKEL (reference sequence). CDR3 region: CASSQRDRTDGYTF. The CDR3 nucleotides read TGTGCCAGCAGCCAGCGGGACCGCACGGATGGCTACACCTTC.

The gene calls are TRBV7-9 and TRBJ2-1; D is perhaps TRBD1 (6 bases). V lost 5 bases, J lost 0 bases, and 20 bases lay in between. Germline CDR1 SEHNR, CDR2 FQNEAQ (reference sequence). The CDR3 length is 18 residues. CDR3 nucleotide sequence: TGTGCCAGCAGCCCCCCCCTGGCAGGGACAAGCTCCTACAATGAGCAGTTCTTC. It codes for CASSPPLAGTSSYNEQFF.

The chain combines TRBV29-1 with TRBJ2-7; 9 positions match TRBD1. This CDR3 spans 15 amino acids. Germline assignment: CDR1 SQVTM and CDR2 ANQGSEA. The J segment lost 7 bases and the V segment lost 4 bases, leaving 14 bases of the junction unmatched. The CDR3 reads CSVVRTDRGGKEQYF. DNA of the CDR3: TGCAGCGTTGTTAGAACAGACAGGGGGGGTAAAGAGCAGTACTTC.